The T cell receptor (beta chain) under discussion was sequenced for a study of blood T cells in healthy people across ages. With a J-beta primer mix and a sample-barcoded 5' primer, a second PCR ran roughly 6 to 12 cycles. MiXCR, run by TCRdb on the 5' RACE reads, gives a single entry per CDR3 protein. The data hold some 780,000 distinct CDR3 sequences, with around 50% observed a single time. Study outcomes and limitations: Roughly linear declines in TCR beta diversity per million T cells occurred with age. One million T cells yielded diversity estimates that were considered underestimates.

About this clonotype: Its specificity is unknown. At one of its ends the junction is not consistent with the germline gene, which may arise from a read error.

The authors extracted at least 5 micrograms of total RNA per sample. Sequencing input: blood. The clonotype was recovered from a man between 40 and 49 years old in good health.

The CDR3 sequence: CTSSPVGLLNTEAFF. CDR3 in DNA: TGTACCAGCAGTCCTGTGGGGTTGTTGAACACTGAAGCTTTCTTT. The chain joins TRBV6-2 or TRBV6-3 to TRBJ1-1, with D hard to call. This CDR3 has 15 residues. Looked up from germline, CDR1 is MNHEY and CDR2 is SVGEGT.